Below are 22 T cell receptor beta chains sequenced from a single sample in a study of blood T cell repertoires in COVID-19. TCRdb's table, derived via immunoSEQ multiplex PCR, lists solely in-frame clones and lacks some. The sample yields almost 300,000 clones, around nine tenths seen once. The sequenced sample consisted of peripheral blood. The receptors shown here come from a man aged 70-80 years with acute or convalescent COVID-19.

This clone was detected only once. The chain is built from TRBV6-5 and TRBJ2-7; 12 bases align to TRBD2. V gave up 6 bases and J gave up 4 bases; unmatched junction bases: 7. Germline CDR1 reads MNHEY; CDR2 reads SVGAGI. The CDR3 has 15 amino acids. In nucleotides, the CDR3 is TGTGCCAGCAGCGCGGGTCTAGCGGGGGGGTACGAGCAGTACTTC. Translation gives CASSAGLAGGYEQYF.

The chain links TRBV21-1 to TRBJ1-5. TRBV21-1 is a listed pseudogene. The length of the CDR3 is 16 residues. CDR3 loop: CASSKECITGFQPQHF. The CDR3 DNA sequence: TGTGCCAGCAGCAAAGAGTGCATCACCGGGTTTCAGCCCCAGCATTTT.

This chain connects TRBV28 to TRBJ2-7; 11 bases align to TRBD1. The CDR3 is 15 residues long. The V gene end was trimmed by 6 bases and the J gene end by 6 bases; junction bases not matched to a gene: 10. Germline V lookup: CDR1 MDHEN, CDR2 SYDVKM. The CDR3 loop reads CASSTGDRGFREQYF. The CDR3 region has the DNA TGTGCCAGCAGCACGGGGGACAGGGGGTTCCGCGAGCAGTACTTC.

The chain joins TRBV2 to TRBJ1-4, with D perhaps TRBD1 (5 bases). Germline assignment: CDR1 SNHLY and CDR2 FYNNEI. Trimming stripped 3 bases from V and 1 base from J, with 9 bases between. The CDR3 extends over 15 amino acids. The CDR3 sequence: CASSELTVTNEKLFF. Written as DNA, the CDR3 is TGTGCCAGCAGTGAGCTGACAGTAACTAATGAAAAACTGTTTTTT.

The CDR3 is CASSKATNSPPAGQHF. In DNA, the CDR3 is TGTGCCAGCAGCAAAGCCACCAATTCACCTCCTGCGGGCCAGCATTTT. This chain links TRBV21-1 with TRBJ1-5. TRBV21-1 is a pseudogene. The CDR3 runs 16 residues.

V and J are TRBV7-2 and TRBJ2-4, with 7 nucleotides matching TRBD2. Germline V gene data show CDR1 as SGHTA and CDR2 as FQGNSA. J gave up 5 bases and V 5 bases, and 9 bases lay outside the gene matches. The CDR3 is 15 amino acids. The CDR3 DNA is TGTGCCAGCAGCAATCGGACGGGGGGTCAAAACATTCAGTACTTC. Translation: CASSNRTGGQNIQYF.

V and J are TRBV4-3 and TRBJ1-2, with TRBD1 matching 8 bases. The trim removed 1 base at V and 8 bases at J, leaving 12 bases unmatched. The CDR3 has 16 amino acids. CDR1 is LGHNA, CDR2 YSLEER, per germline. CDR3 loop: CASSQVTARQGRGYTF. CDR3 nucleotide sequence: TGCGCCAGCAGCCAAGTGACGGCCCGACAGGGGAGGGGCTACACCTTC.

J is TRBJ1-2 and V is TRBV6-5, with TRBD1 matching over 7 bases. The CDR3 runs 15 residues. Per germline, CDR1 MNHEY and CDR2 SVGAGI. V lost 8 bases and J lost 0; bases outside the gene matches: 9. The CDR3: CASHHLTGTNYGYTF. The CDR3 DNA is TGTGCCAGCCACCACCTGACAGGGACTAACTATGGCTACACCTTC.

V gene TRBV29-1 combines with J gene TRBJ2-2; possible D gene TRBD1, 7 bases. V was clipped by 6 bases and J by 1 base, with 12 bases between them. Germline V gene data show CDR1 as SQVTM and CDR2 as ANQGSEA. The CDR3 is 14 amino acids. The CDR3 spells CSVQGGQNTGELFF. The CDR3 DNA reads TGCAGCGTCCAGGGGGGTCAGAACACCGGGGAGCTGTTTTTT.

CDR3 region: CATSHLAGTSGGNEQFF. The CDR3 DNA is TGTGCCACCAGCCACCTCGCCGGGACTAGCGGGGGCAATGAGCAGTTCTTC. The rearrangement links TRBV24-1 to TRBJ2-1; 14 nucleotides align to TRBD2. The CDR3 covers 17 residues. Germline V gene sequence: CDR1 KGHDR, CDR2 SFDVKD. V lost 7 bases and J lost 6; bases outside the gene matches: 10.

The CDR3 here is CASSPMSRFNYGYTF. CDR3 bases: TGTGCCAGTAGTCCGATGAGCAGGTTTAACTATGGCTACACCTTC. The V and J genes are TRBV19 and TRBJ1-2, with no clear D. The CDR3 has 15 residues. Trimming cost V 5 bases and J 1 base, with 14 bases left between them. Germline loops: CDR1 LNHDA, CDR2 SQIVND (reference sequence).

The V gene is TRBV28, the J gene TRBJ1-4, with D possibly matching TRBD1 (5 bases). The V end lost 11 bases, the J end lost 4 bases, and 14 bases lay between the germline ends. CDR3 length: 13 residues. CDR1 and CDR2 (germline): MDHEN, SYDVKM. For the CDR3, the DNA is TGTGCCGCTAGATCAGGGTTTAATGAAAAACTGTTTTTT. Amino acid sequence: CAARSGFNEKLFF.

J is TRBJ2-2 and V is TRBV5-1; 11 positions agree with TRBD2. The CDR3 is made up of 17 amino acids. Germline V lookup: CDR1 SGHRS, CDR2 YFSETQ. Unmatched junction bases numbered 5, after V lost 0 bases and J lost 4 bases. CDR3 in amino acids: CASSLVPGLAGTGELFF. The CDR3 region has the DNA TGCGCCAGCAGCTTGGTGCCCGGACTAGCGGGCACCGGGGAGCTGTTTTTT.

The chain uses TRBV6-1 and TRBJ2-3; 7 nucleotides match TRBD1. CDR1 MNHNS and CDR2 SASEGT come from the germline V gene. V gave up 4 bases and J gave up 2 bases; unmatched junction bases: 9. CDR3 length equals 16 residues. CDR3 protein: CASSGRGTATTDTQYF. DNA for the CDR3: TGTGCCAGCAGTGGGAGAGGGACAGCCACCACAGATACGCAGTATTTT.

The chain uses TRBV29-1 and TRBJ2-1; 7 bases map to TRBD2. The V and J ends lost 6 bases and 4 bases, in that order; junction bases with no gene match: 12. In germline, CDR1 is SQVTM, CDR2 ANQGSEA. CDR3 length: 15 amino acids. The CDR3 DNA reads as TGCAGCGTCGTCCCTAAGCGGGGATCTTACAATGAGCAGTTCTTC. Protein product: CSVVPKRGSYNEQFF.

This clone has only one observation. The CDR3 coding sequence is TGTGCCAGCAGCTTGTATGGGGGAGGCGAGCAGTACTTC. Protein sequence: CASSLYGGGEQYF. The rearrangement joins TRBV5-4 to TRBJ2-7; perhaps TRBD2 as D (6 bases). The ends were cut back, 1 base at V and 6 bases at J, with 11 bases in the middle. This CDR3 spans 13 amino acids. Germline CDR1 SGHNT, CDR2 YYREEE (reference sequence).

The chain joins TRBV5-1 to TRBJ2-7; D is perhaps TRBD1 (5 bases). This CDR3 contains 14 residues. Germline V gene lookup returns CDR1 SGHRS and CDR2 YFSETQ. Trimming removed 0 bases at V and 1 base at J, with 8 bases between. CDR3 sequence (DNA): TGCGCCAGCAGCTTGGGACAGAGATCCTACGAGCAGTACTTC. Amino acid sequence: CASSLGQRSYEQYF.

V and J are TRBV28 and TRBJ1-1; unclear D gene. V was pared by 5 bases and J by 8 bases, with 15 bases between. Germline V gene data show CDR1 as MDHEN and CDR2 as SYDVKM. CDR3 length: 13 amino acids. DNA of the CDR3: TGTGCCAGCAGTCCTGAACTCGGCAGGGAAGCTTTCTTT. Its protein is CASSPELGREAFF.

As for this clone: Other DNA variants within this sample encode the same CDR3. The chain employs TRBV28 and TRBJ2-7; 7 bases are shared with TRBD2. The CDR3 totals 14 residues. In germline, CDR1 is MDHEN, CDR2 SYDVKM. V was clipped by 3 bases and J by 1 base; unmatched bases: 3. The CDR3 sequence: CASSLGGGSYEQYF. The CDR3 coding sequence is TGTGCCAGCAGTTTGGGGGGGGGTTCCTACGAGCAGTACTTC. Full variable domain (rest looked up from reference TRBV28 and TRBJ2-7): DVKVTQSSRYLVKRTGEKVFLECVQDMDHENMFWYRQDPGLGLRLIYFSYDVKMKEKGDIPEGYSVSREKKERFSLILESASTNQTSMYLCASSLGGGSYEQYFGPGTRLTVT.

The chain carries TRBV5-1 and TRBJ2-2; maybe TRBD1 (6 bases). The V and J ends lost 4 bases and 3 bases respectively, with 10 bases between them. The CDR3 is made up of 14 amino acids. Germline V CDR1 and CDR2: SGHRS, YFSETQ. The CDR3 spells CASSRRTDTGELFF. CDR3 sequence (DNA): TGCGCCAGCAGCCGTCGGACAGACACCGGGGAGCTGTTTTTT.

The chain links TRBV28 to TRBJ1-5, with 8 bases fitting TRBD1. V gave up 5 bases and J gave up 7 bases; unmatched junction bases: 13. This CDR3 has 16 residues. Germline CDR1 is MDHEN and CDR2 is SYDVKM. The CDR3 protein is CASSTLGQGRWQPQHF. The CDR3 nucleotides read TGTGCCAGCAGTACCCTCGGACAGGGACGATGGCAGCCCCAGCATTTT. Based on the CDR3 plus reference TRBV28 and TRBJ1-5, the full variable domain is DVKVTQSSRYLVKRTGEKVFLECVQDMDHENMFWYRQDPGLGLRLIYFSYDVKMKEKGDIPEGYSVSREKKERFSLILESASTNQTSMYLCASSTLGQGRWQPQHFGDGTRLSIL.

The rearrangement links TRBV27 to TRBJ1-2; a possible D gene is TRBD1 (5 bases). Germline CDR1 and CDR2: MNHEY and SMNVEV (reference sequence). The germline V and J ends were trimmed by 3 bases and 8 bases, with 13 bases remaining between them. There are 13 residues in the CDR3. CDR3 sequence reads: CASSLTTAYGYTF. The CDR3 DNA is TGTGCCAGCAGTTTGACGACAGCTTACGGCTACACCTTC.